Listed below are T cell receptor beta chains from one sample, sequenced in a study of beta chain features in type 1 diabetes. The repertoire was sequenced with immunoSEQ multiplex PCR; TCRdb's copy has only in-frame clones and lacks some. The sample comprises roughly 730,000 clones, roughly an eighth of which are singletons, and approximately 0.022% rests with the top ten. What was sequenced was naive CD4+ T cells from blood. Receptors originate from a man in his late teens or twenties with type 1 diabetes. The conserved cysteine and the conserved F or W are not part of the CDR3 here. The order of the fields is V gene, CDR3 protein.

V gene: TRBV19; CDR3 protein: ASSTHQNNQPQH
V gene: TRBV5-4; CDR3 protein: ASSPQLAGVSYEQY
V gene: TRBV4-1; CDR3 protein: ASSKARGDQETQY
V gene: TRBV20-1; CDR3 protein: SAGGTGELF
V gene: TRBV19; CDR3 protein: ASSPARDRGGYNEQF
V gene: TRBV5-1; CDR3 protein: ASSLPGSPEFGGYT
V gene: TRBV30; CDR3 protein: AWSGGAAAREKLF
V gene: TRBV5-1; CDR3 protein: ASSLELGKHEQY
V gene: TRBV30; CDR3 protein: AWSPSGWEQY
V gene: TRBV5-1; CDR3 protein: ASSLFLGGTEAF
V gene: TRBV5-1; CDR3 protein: ASSPAGQITDTQY
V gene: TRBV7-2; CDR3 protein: ASSPSRDSLTGYT
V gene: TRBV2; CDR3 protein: ASHLPARLAHRPFNEQF
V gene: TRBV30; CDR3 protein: AWNLGLNTEAF
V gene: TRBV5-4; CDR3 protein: ASSSAFENEKLF
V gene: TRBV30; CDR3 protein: AWTPAGLGYT
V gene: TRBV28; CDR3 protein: ASSGGVYSGNTIY
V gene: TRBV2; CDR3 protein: ASVVQGATGELF
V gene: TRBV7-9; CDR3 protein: ASSQFGTTEGEAF
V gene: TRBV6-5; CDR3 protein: ASSPDREGQPQH
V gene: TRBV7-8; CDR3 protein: ASSLGLETDTQY
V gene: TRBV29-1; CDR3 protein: SVGVFSMEAKNIQY
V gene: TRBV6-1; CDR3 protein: ASSEDGGKGYT
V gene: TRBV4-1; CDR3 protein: ASSLGTSGAYNEQF
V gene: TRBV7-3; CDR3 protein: ASSLYPDSLSSGANVLT
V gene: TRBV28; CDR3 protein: ASTGGYNQPQH
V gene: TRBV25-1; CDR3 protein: ASSEREIYNSPLH
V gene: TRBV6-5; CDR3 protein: ASTAGAGVNQPQH
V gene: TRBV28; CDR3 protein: ASSPSREGRPEAF
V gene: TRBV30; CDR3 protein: AWSTGQGPGANVLT
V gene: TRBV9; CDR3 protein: ASSVMTESYEQY
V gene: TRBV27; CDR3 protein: ASSGTSGGTDTQY
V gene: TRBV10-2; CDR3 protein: ASSAETGSSPLH
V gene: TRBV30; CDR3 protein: AWSPTGGSNEKLF
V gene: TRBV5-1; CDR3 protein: ASSLIGVSDTEAF
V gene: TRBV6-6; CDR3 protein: ASTTRRVYGYT
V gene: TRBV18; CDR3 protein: ASWAGTDYGYT
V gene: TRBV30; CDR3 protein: AWGRGGPTDTQY
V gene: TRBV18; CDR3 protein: ASSRLLETDEAF
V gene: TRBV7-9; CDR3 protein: ASGVTEAF
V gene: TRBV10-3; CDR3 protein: AITRDTGTDTQY
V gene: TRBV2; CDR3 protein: ASKGAGGNEKLF
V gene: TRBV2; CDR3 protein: ASSESGTGVAEQY
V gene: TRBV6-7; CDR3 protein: ASMGIYNSPLH
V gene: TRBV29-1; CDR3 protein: SVLLQGTNTEAF
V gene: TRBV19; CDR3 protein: ASSTGTASTYEQY
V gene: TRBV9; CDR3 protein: ASSVVRDSYEQY
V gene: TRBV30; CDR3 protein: AWDSRSPYGYT